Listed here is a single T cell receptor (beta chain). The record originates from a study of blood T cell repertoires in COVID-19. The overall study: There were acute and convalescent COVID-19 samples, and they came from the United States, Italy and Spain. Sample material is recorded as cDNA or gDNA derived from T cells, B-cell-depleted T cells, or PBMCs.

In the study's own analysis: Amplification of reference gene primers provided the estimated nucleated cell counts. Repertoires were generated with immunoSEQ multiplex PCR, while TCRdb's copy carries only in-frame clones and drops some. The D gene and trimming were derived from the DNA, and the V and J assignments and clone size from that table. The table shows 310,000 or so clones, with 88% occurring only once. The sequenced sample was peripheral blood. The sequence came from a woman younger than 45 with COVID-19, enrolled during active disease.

The CDR3 DNA sequence: TGTGCCAGCAGCCTACCGGGACAGGCAAGCTCCTACGAGCAGTACTTC. The encoded protein is CASSLPGQASSYEQYF. The chain carries TRBV7-9 and TRBJ2-7, with 8 bases fitting TRBD1. The CDR3 extends over 16 amino acids. Germline lookup yields CDR1 SEHNR and CDR2 FQNEAQ (reference sequence). V dropped 5 bases and J dropped 0; count of bases not matched to a gene: 9.